This record concerns one TCR beta chain sequence. The antigen it binds to is not known. The input lacks base qualities; no much larger clone sits a single base away. These data belong to a study of blood T cell repertoires in COVID-19 (TCRdb year 2020). Study-level background: The collaborator samples originated in the United States, Italy and Spain and spanned the acute and convalescent phases of COVID-19. Samples came from the ongoing ImmuneRACE study (first 160 participants) plus 1,254 subjects from 6 global collaborators. The prospective study material was composed of cDNA or gDNA derived from T cells, B-cell-depleted T cells, or PBMCs. Where HLA class I and class II types were available, the types were taken from metadata supplied by the sample provider, not from assay-based typing. A freely available public database, intended as a resource for researchers studying the immune response to SARS-CoV-2, is where the repertoires were released. Sample metadata almost always included a de-identified subject ID, COVID-19 status, age in years and sex. Deeply sampled blood TCRbeta repertoires from subjects exposed to, actively infected with, or recovered from COVID-19 were included in the dataset.

TCRbeta CDR3 regions were amplified from genomic DNA by means of the immunoSEQ Assay, a bias-controlled multiplex PCR. Concerning the study's data processing: Nucleated cell counts per sample were estimated from amplification of reference gene primers within the assay. To quantify the absolute abundance of each unique TCRbeta CDR3 rearrangement, sequence reads were collapsed and filtered. For each sample, productive Simpson clonality was calculated as the square root of Simpson's diversity index across productive rearrangements. This is the immuneACCESS table as TCRdb keeps it, with only in-frame sequences that have V and J called. A part of the clones is gone; compared with another copy, unresolved V genes explain less than half, and the rest is unexplained. V and J calls plus clone size are reproduced from that table; the DNA served to infer D and trimming. The sample yields fewer than 70,000 clones; 70% to 90% were counted once. Of the sample, more than 15% falls within the top ten clones.

In Seattle, one collaborating source enrolled patients while the infection was active and tracked those patients longitudinally over the course of disease. Each collaborating institution followed its own protocols to collect whole blood in K2EDTA tubes. Collaborator samples were shipped for TCRbeta analysis as frozen whole blood, isolated PBMCs, or DNA extracted from either sample type. Spanning cysteine to phenylalanine, the CDR3 consists of 18 amino acids. The sequence is cut down to CDR3 DNA, 54 bases in frame from base 1. Overall study results and their limits: The amount of clinical and demographic metadata varied by source and participant and was provided uncurated.

The sequence was collected from a man aged 35 to 55 with COVID-19, enrolled during active disease. Sequencing used peripheral blood. Recombination joined TRBV1 with TRBJ1-6; the DNA was not used to check the table's D call, TRBD1. TRBV1 is marked as a pseudogene. The DNA is as follows: TGCACCAGCAGGCCCCCAATACAGGGGAAATGTGATAATTCACCCCTCCACTTT. It codes for CTSRPPIQGKCDNSPLHF.